This TCR beta chain was profiled in a study of T cells in Graves' hyperthyroidism and ophthalmopathy. General study findings and limits: Model output signaled ophthalmopathy a median roughly six months ahead of onset.

On this clonotype itself: Antigen unknown.

Researchers amplified the TCR beta CDR3 regions from RNA transcripts. The HTBI set primed first-round TCR CDR3 RT-PCR. Each CDR3 protein gets one entry after TCRdb re-called the multiplex PCR reads with MiXCR. The profile covers roughly 740,000 distinct CDR3 sequences, with 15% to 20% appearing a single time and approximately 8.4% taken by the ten largest. The definition of stable Graves' hyperthyroidism was no ophthalmopathy progression within 18 months. Diagnoses rested on clinical symptoms, serum thyroxine and TRAb, thyroid ultrasound and orbital computed tomography. The CDR3 has 15 residues. From germline, CDR1 is MNHEY and CDR2 SMNVEV (reference sequence). Trimming took 7 bases from V and 2 from J, leaving 17 bases between them.

The gene calls are TRBV27 and TRBJ1-2; the D gene is possibly TRBD1 (5 bases). Sequencing was carried out using blood. The receptor was derived from a young man with Graves' hyperthyroidism. The CDR3 loop is CASKTAGTVNYGYTF. CDR3 DNA: TGTGCCAGCAAGACAGCCGGGACGGTAAACTATGGCTACACCTTC.